This T cell receptor (beta chain) was captured by sequencing in a study of shared clonotypes between healthy human individuals. This clone was observed a single time. Generated by immunoSEQ multiplex PCR, the TCRdb table keeps only in-frame clones and is missing some. The table has millions of clones, 90% to 95% seen once. V was cut by 5 bases and J by 7 bases, with 9 bases left in between. CDR3 size: 10 residues. The germline CDR1 and CDR2 sequences are DFQATT and SNEGSKA (reference sequence). Naivety among CD8 cells was defined by CD45RO negativity and positive CCR7 selection, thereby excluding terminally differentiated effector memory CD45RA+ cells.

This TCR came from a man aged 18 to 30 in good health. Some clones in this sample may be carry-over from other donors' samples. The sample consisted of naive CD8+ T cells from PBMCs. This chain links TRBV20-1 with TRBJ2-7; D is ambiguous. CDR3 nucleotide sequence: TGCAGTGCTGAGTGGATAGAGCAGTACTTC. Amino acids: CSAEWIEQYF.